What follows is one TCR beta chain and its context. Its antigen is not known. TCRdb fed the 5' RACE reads into MiXCR, producing one record per CDR3 protein. This sample has over 50,000 distinct CDR3 sequences, with almost 25% found just once. Points from the study as a whole: Whole repertoires were not studied in the larger cohort, only one V-J beta rearrangement. Tumor Treg TCRs overlapped most with tumor naive CD4+ cells. In terms of TCR gene usage, tumor memory CD4+ T cells clustered together with blood and lymph node memory CD4+ cells, as well as with lymph node naive CD4+ cells.

CDR3 length: 20 amino acids. Trimming at V came to 6 bases and at J to 4 bases, leaving 22 bases not matched to a gene. Germline V gene sequence: CDR1 SGDLS, CDR2 YYNGEE. The V call is TRBV9, the J call TRBJ2-1; 10 bases match TRBD2. Sequencing used tumor-infiltrating naive CD4+ T cells sorted from the breast tumor. As for subset: naive CD4+ T cells, CD4+CD45RA+CD25-. The source of this sequence is a female donor with breast cancer. In DNA form, the CDR3 reads TGTGCCAGCATTATTTTCCGGACTAGCGGAAGATTGCTTGATTACAATGAGCAGTTCTTC. Translation: CASIIFRTSGRLLDYNEQFF.